The clone carrying this T cell receptor (beta chain) was seen once. What it binds is unknown. The repertoire was sequenced with immunoSEQ multiplex PCR; TCRdb's copy has only in-frame clones and lacks some. The data contain around 26,000 clones, under 95% of them seen just once; the ten biggest clones take up 4% to 4.5%. The data belong to a study of T cells in localized non-small cell lung cancer. Findings and caveats of the study: The study sequenced only one region of the tumor. As a result, intratumor heterogeneity could not be excluded and remains possible. Measurement of T cell clonality placed uninvolved adjacent lung highest, above the level in tumor. Greater T cell density in blood accompanied longer overall survival.

The junction had 8 bases not matched to a gene; V was cut back by 4 bases and J by 2 bases. The V gene's germline CDR1 is SGDLS and CDR2 YYNGEE. This CDR3 is built from 16 residues. The sequence came from a female donor at least 60 years old with stage II squamous cell lung carcinoma. The chain links TRBV9 to TRBJ2-2, with 7 bases lining up with TRBD1. Source: peripheral blood, taken before any cancer treatment. The CDR3 nucleotides read TGTGCCAGCAGCACACAGACAGGGCCAAACACCGGGGAGCTGTTTTTT. It specifies CASSTQTGPNTGELFF.